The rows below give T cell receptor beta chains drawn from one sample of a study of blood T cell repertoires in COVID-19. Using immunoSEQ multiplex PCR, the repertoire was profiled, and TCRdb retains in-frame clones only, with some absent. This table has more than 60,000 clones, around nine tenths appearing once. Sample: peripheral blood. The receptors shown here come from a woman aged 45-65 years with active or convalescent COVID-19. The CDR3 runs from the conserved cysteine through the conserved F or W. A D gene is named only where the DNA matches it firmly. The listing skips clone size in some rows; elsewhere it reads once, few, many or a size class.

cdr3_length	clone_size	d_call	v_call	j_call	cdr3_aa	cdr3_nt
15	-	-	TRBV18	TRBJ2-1	CASSPPGVDYNEQFF	TGTGCCAGCTCACCACCAGGGGTCGATTACAATGAGCAGTTCTTC
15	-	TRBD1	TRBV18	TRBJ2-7	CASSPPGQGRSEQYF	TGTGCCAGCTCACCACCTGGACAGGGGCGTAGTGAGCAGTACTTC
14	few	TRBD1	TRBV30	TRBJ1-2	CAWMFGQGNYGYTF	TGTGCCTGGATGTTCGGACAGGGTAACTATGGCTACACCTTC
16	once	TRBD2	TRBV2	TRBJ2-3	CASSEAISGRTDTQYF	TGTGCCAGCAGTGAAGCTATTAGCGGGAGAACAGATACGCAGTATTTT
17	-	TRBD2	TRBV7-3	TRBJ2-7	CASSLNPTSGPNYEQYF	TGTGCCAGCAGCCTAAACCCGACTAGCGGCCCAAACTACGAGCAGTACTTC
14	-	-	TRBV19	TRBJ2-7	CASSTTGYDYEQYF	TGTGCCAGTAGTACAACAGGTTACGACTACGAGCAGTACTTC
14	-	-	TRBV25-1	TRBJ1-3	CASSEWEGLNTIYF	TGTGCCAGCAGTGAATGGGAGGGTTTGAACACCATATATTTT
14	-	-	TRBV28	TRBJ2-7	CASSFRDNSYEQYF	TGTGCCAGCAGTTTTAGAGATAACTCCTACGAGCAGTACTTC
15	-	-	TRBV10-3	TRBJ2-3	CAISVGLEATDTQYF	TGTGCCATCAGCGTGGGACTTGAGGCGACAGATACGCAGTATTTT
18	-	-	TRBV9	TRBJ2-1	CASSQKELGISVGNEQFF	TGTGCCAGCAGCCAGAAGGAGCTCGGGATCTCCGTCGGGAATGAGCAGTTCTTC
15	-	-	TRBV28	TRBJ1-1	CASSLTATGNTEAFF	TGTGCCAGCAGTTTGACCGCCACAGGGAACACTGAAGCTTTCTTT
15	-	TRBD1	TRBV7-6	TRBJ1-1	CASSLGTGGNTEAFF	TGTGCCAGCAGCTTAGGGACAGGGGGGAACACTGAAGCTTTCTTT
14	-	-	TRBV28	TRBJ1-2	CASSLDGSNYGYTF	TGTGCCAGCAGTTTGGACGGGAGTAACTATGGCTACACCTTC
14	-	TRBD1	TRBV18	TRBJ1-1	CASSPGTAGTEAFF	TGTGCCAGCTCACCCGGGACAGCGGGCACTGAAGCTTTCTTT
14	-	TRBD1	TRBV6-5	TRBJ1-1	CASSRQGGDTEAFF	TGTGCCAGCAGTAGACAGGGTGGGGACACTGAAGCTTTCTTT
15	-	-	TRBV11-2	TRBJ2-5	CASSLESTGKETQYF	TGTGCCAGCAGCTTAGAAAGTACAGGGAAAGAGACCCAGTACTTC
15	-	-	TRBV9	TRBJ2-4	CASSAQGLRENIQYF	TGTGCCAGCAGCGCACAGGGCCTTCGGGAAAACATTCAGTACTTC
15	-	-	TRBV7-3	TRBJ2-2	CASTGRSANTGELFF	TGTGCCAGCACCGGTAGGAGCGCGAACACCGGGGAGCTGTTTTTT
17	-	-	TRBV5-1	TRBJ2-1	CASSLARETRTGNEQFF	TGCGCCAGCAGCTTGGCCCGGGAGACTAGAACCGGGAATGAGCAGTTCTTC
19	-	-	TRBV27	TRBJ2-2	CASSLVRALVRGTGGELFF	TGTGCCAGCAGTTTAGTGCGGGCGTTGGTGCGCGGGACCGGCGGGGAGCTGTTTTTT
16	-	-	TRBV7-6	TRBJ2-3	CASSSQEGGSTDTQYF	TGTGCCAGCAGCTCACAGGAGGGAGGTTCCACAGATACGCAGTATTTT
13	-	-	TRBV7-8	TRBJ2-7	CASSLDSGWEQYF	TGTGCCAGCAGCTTAGATTCGGGGTGGGAGCAGTACTTC
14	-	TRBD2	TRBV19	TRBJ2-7	CASGLAGGNYEQYF	TGTGCCAGTGGACTAGCGGGAGGAAACTACGAGCAGTACTTC
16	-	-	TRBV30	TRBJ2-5	CAWSSPSPLYQETQYF	TGTGCCTGGAGTTCGCCTAGCCCCCTATACCAAGAGACCCAGTACTTC
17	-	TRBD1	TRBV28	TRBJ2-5	CASKVPGQGRSQETQYF	TGTGCCAGCAAGGTACCGGGACAGGGTAGAAGTCAGGAGACCCAGTACTTC
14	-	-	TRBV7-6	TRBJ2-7	CASSLAVGVHEQYF	TGTGCCAGCAGCTTAGCCGTAGGGGTCCACGAGCAGTACTTC
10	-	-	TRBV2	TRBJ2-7	CAIGSGVQYF	TGTGCCATCGGGTCAGGGGTTCAGTACTTC
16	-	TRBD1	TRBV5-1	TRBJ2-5	CASSIQGQGVRETQYF	TGCGCCAGCAGCATCCAGGGACAGGGTGTGCGGGAGACCCAGTACTTC
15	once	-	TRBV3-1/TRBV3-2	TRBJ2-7	CASSPLVAESYEQYF	TGTGCCAGCAGCCCGTTAGTAGCGGAGTCCTACGAGCAGTACTTC
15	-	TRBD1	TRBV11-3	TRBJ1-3	CASRPPRDRRNTIYF	TGTGCCAGCAGACCGCCTCGGGACAGGAGAAACACCATATATTTT
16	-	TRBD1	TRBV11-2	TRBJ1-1	CASSWGQGGWNTEAFF	TGTGCCAGCAGCTGGGGACAGGGAGGTTGGAACACTGAAGCTTTCTTT
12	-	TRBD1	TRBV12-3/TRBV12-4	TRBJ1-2	CASRRTGDGYTF	TGTGCCAGCAGGAGGACAGGGGACGGCTACACCTTC
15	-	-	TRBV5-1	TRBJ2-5	CASSPAGGQIGTQYF	TGCGCCAGCAGCCCCGCCGGGGGGCAGATCGGGACCCAGTACTTC